The TCR beta chain under discussion was sequenced for a study of blood T cell repertoires in COVID-19. Looking at the study overall: From the United States, Italy and Spain came samples of acute and convalescent COVID-19. From T cells, B-cell-depleted T cells, or PBMCs came the material, which was cDNA or gDNA.

Method: immunoSEQ multiplex PCR; TCRdb's copy keeps in-frame clones and lacks some. The sample yields 250,000 to 300,000 clones, around 90% seen once. Which cohort a participant joined came from the clinical history participants gave. Two negative PCRs, clearance, or symptom resolution characterized the recovered Cohort 3 donors. Trimming shortened V by 3 bases and J by 6 bases, and 19 bases separated the two germline ends. This CDR3 has 15 residues. Looked up from germline, CDR1 is SGHRS and CDR2 is YFSETQ. The origin of this receptor is a woman in her twenties or thirties who had recovered from COVID-19. The sample taken for sequencing was PBMCs or T cells enriched from blood (not recorded which). V gene TRBV5-1 combines with J gene TRBJ2-7; D may be TRBD2 (6 bases). For the CDR3, the DNA is TGCGCCAGCAGCTATGGTTGGGGGAAGCGGGCCGAGCAGTACTTC. This encodes CASSYGWGKRAEQYF.